This T cell receptor (beta chain) is drawn from a study of Ad26.COV2.S vaccination and SARS-CoV-2 variants. This CDR3 region has 13 residues. With 3 bases removed from V and 3 bases from J, the gap between germline ends came to 11 bases. CDR1 is DFQATT, CDR2 SNEGSKA, per germline (reference sequence). Data came from immunoSEQ multiplex PCR; TCRdb stores just in-frame clones and leaves some out. Of 250,000 or so clones detected, around nine tenths appear once; the ten largest clones hold about 2.7%. The treatment: roughly 18 received Ad26.COV2.S at low or high dose, single or two shots; about 5 received placebo; per-sample allocation not given. At day 63 after the first vaccine or placebo injection, samples were drawn. For this clone: The antigen remains unidentified.

Study conclusions and caveats: The TCR breadth and depth analyses may have understated or missed part of the total T cell responses.

The material sequenced was peripheral blood, taken in a trial of Ad26.COV2.S vaccine versus placebo. V usage is TRBV20-1 and J usage is TRBJ1-1; D is possibly TRBD1 (6 bases). The source is a person between 18 and 60 years old who received the Ad26.COV2.S COVID-19 vaccine or a placebo. The DNA of the CDR3 is TGCAGTGCTAGTTCAGGGGCGGACACTGAAGCTTTCTTT. Its translation is CSASSGADTEAFF.